The rows below give T cell receptor beta chains drawn from one sample of a study of blood T cell repertoires in COVID-19. The method was immunoSEQ multiplex PCR; TCRdb's version includes in-frame clones alone and lacks a portion of them. The data show over 120,000 clones, about 89% seen once. Sequencing was performed on peripheral blood. These receptors were collected from a man aged 55 to 70 with active or convalescent COVID-19. The CDR3 runs from the conserved cysteine through the conserved F or W. Each record gives: V gene, D gene, J gene, clone size, CDR3 DNA, CDR3 protein. A D gene is named only where the DNA matches it firmly. Size tells how often a clone was seen (once, few, many) or the class of an expanded clone, and some rows leave it out.

TRBV3-1/TRBV3-2,NA,TRBJ1-6,NA,TGTGCCAGCAGCCCAGGGCCTCTTCGAGGCTCACCCCTCCACTTT,CASSPGPLRGSPLHF
TRBV5-5,NA,TRBJ1-3,NA,TGTGCCAGCAGCTTCGGTGGGCTCTCTGGAAACACCATATATTTT,CASSFGGLSGNTIYF
TRBV4-2,NA,TRBJ1-1,NA,TGTGCCAGCAGCCAAGATCCGAAGGGGCGCGGCACTGAAGCTTTCTTT,CASSQDPKGRGTEAFF
TRBV6-5,NA,TRBJ1-4,NA,TGTGCCAGCAGTTCCGGAGACAGTCCTAATGAAAAACTGTTTTTT,CASSSGDSPNEKLFF
TRBV2,TRBD1,TRBJ1-1,few,TGTGCCAGCAGTGAAGGGACAGGGAAGACTGAAGCTTTCTTT,CASSEGTGKTEAFF
TRBV18,TRBD1,TRBJ2-4,NA,TGTGCCAGCTCAGGGACAGGGACCAAAAACATTCAGTACTTC,CASSGTGTKNIQYF
TRBV7-9,TRBD2,TRBJ2-2,NA,TGTGCCAGCAGCACGGGACTAGCGGGGGGCACCGGGGAGCTGTTTTTT,CASSTGLAGGTGELFF
TRBV28,TRBD1,TRBJ1-2,NA,TGTGCCAGCAGTTTCGGGACAGGGGATATCTATGGCTACACCTTC,CASSFGTGDIYGYTF
TRBV28,TRBD2,TRBJ2-2,NA,TGTGCCAGCAGTCGGACTAGCGGGGGTTACACCGGGGAGCTGTTTTTT,CASSRTSGGYTGELFF
TRBV27,NA,TRBJ1-6,NA,TGTGCCAGCAGTTCGGCGGTTGCTTATAGCTCCTATAATTCACCCCTCCACTTT,CASSSAVAYSSYNSPLHF
TRBV24-1,TRBD2,TRBJ2-3,NA,TGTGCCACCAGTGATACCGGGACTAGCGGGAGGGGCACAGATACGCAGTATTTT,CATSDTGTSGRGTDTQYF
TRBV7-2,NA,TRBJ1-6,NA,TGTGCCAGCAGCTTTCAGGTTAGGTCCAATTTAAACTTT,CASSFQVRSNLNF
TRBV11-1,NA,TRBJ2-2,NA,TGTGCCAGCAGCCTGGACTACGCGAACACCGGGGAGCTGTTTTTT,CASSLDYANTGELFF
TRBV11-3,NA,TRBJ2-5,NA,TGTGCCAGCAGCCTCACGGGAAATACCCAGTACTTC,CASSLTGNTQYF
TRBV15,NA,TRBJ1-1,NA,TGTGCCACCAGCAGATCGCAAGGGAACAGGGAAGCTTTCTTT,CATSRSQGNREAFF
TRBV5-5,TRBD1,TRBJ2-3,NA,TGTGCCAGCAGCTTGTTAGTTGGGGGACAGGGGTCGATTAGCACAGATACGCAGTATTTT,CASSLLVGGQGSISTDTQYF
TRBV9,NA,TRBJ2-2,NA,TGTGCCAGCAGCCGTGTGGTGGTGAGGAACACCGGGGAGCTGTTTTTT,CASSRVVVRNTGELFF
TRBV24-1,NA,TRBJ1-1,NA,TGTGCCACCAGTGACTCGACAGGCGGTGAAGCTTTCTTT,CATSDSTGGEAFF
TRBV4-1,TRBD2,TRBJ2-7,NA,TGCGCCAGCAGCCAAGATCCCATCGGACTAGCGGGAATGCCTTACGAGCAGTACTTC,CASSQDPIGLAGMPYEQYF
TRBV4-3,NA,TRBJ2-1,NA,TGCGCCAGCAGCCAAGATATCAGGGGCCATGAGCAGTTCTTC,CASSQDIRGHEQFF
TRBV3-1/TRBV3-2,TRBD1,TRBJ1-2,once,TGTGCCAGCAGCCCGGGACAGACCTACACCTTC,CASSPGQTYTF
TRBV28,NA,TRBJ2-7,NA,TGTGCCAGCAGACCTCCCGGCGGGACGATTGCTGGAATGGACTTC,CASRPPGGTIAGMDF
TRBV4-2,TRBD2,TRBJ2-1,NA,TGTGCCAGCAGCCACATAGGGACTAGCGGGGGGAGCAATGAGCAGTTCTTC,CASSHIGTSGGSNEQFF
TRBV6-5,TRBD2,TRBJ2-7,NA,TGTGCCAGCAGCCGCCCCCAGCATAGCGGGTACGAGCAGTACTTC,CASSRPQHSGYEQYF
TRBV6-2/TRBV6-3,TRBD2,TRBJ2-3,NA,TGTGCCAGCAGTCTGATGACAAGCGGGAGCCCCACAGATACGCAGTATTTT,CASSLMTSGSPTDTQYF
TRBV12-3/TRBV12-4,NA,TRBJ2-6,NA,TGTGCCAGCGCCCGGTCTGGGGCCAACGTCCTGACTTTC,CASARSGANVLTF
TRBV4-1,NA,TRBJ2-2,NA,TGCGCCAGCCGCGTACAGGGCTTGAACACCGGGGAGCTGTTTTTT,CASRVQGLNTGELFF
TRBV28,NA,TRBJ1-2,NA,TGTGCCAGCAGTTTAGAGGCAGGGGTGGGCTATGGCTACACCTTC,CASSLEAGVGYGYTF
TRBV6-5,NA,TRBJ1-5,NA,TGTGCCACCCCGGGCGGGTCAAGCAATCAGCCCCAGCATTTT,CATPGGSSNQPQHF
TRBV29-1,NA,TRBJ1-1,NA,TGCAGCGTTGATAGGGGGGGGAACACTGAAGCTTTCTTT,CSVDRGGNTEAFF
TRBV4-3,NA,TRBJ1-3,NA,TGCGCCAGCAGCCAAGATCGGGGGGCTACTGGAAACACCATATATTTT,CASSQDRGATGNTIYF
TRBV19,TRBD1,TRBJ1-5,NA,TGTGCCAGTATGGGTTTTGAGGGGGCGAGTAATCAGCCCCAGCATTTT,CASMGFEGASNQPQHF
TRBV4-2,TRBD2,TRBJ2-1,NA,TGTGCCAGCAGCCCCGGGACTAATGACAATGAGCAGTTCTTC,CASSPGTNDNEQFF
TRBV11-2,NA,TRBJ2-5,NA,TGTGCCAGCAGCTCCGGTCTAACCCAGTACTTC,CASSSGLTQYF
TRBV28,TRBD1,TRBJ1-1,once,TGTGCCAGCAGTACGGGACAGGGGTCACCTGAAGCTTTCTTT,CASSTGQGSPEAFF